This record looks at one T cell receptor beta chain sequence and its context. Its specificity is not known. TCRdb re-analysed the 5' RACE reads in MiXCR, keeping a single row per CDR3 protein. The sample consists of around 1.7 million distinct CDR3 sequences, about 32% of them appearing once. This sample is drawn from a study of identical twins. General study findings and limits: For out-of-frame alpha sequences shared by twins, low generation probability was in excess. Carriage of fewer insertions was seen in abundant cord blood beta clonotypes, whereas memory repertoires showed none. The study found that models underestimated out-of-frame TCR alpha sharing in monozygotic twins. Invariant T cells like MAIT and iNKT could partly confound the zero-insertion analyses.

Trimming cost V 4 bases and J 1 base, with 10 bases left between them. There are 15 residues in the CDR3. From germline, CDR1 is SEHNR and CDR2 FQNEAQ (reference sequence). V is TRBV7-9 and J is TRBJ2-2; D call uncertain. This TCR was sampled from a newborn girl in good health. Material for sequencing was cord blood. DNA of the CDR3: TGTGCCAGCAGCTCCTACAGAGAGAACACCGGGGAGCTGTTTTTT. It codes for CASSSYRENTGELFF.